These T cell receptor beta chains were read from a single sample in a study of control samples from healthy donors and cancer patients. Assay used: immunoSEQ multiplex PCR; TCRdb lists only in-frame clones, some missing. The repertoire holds about 45,000 clones, 85% to 95% seen once, with about a fifth in the top ten. Input material: PBMCs. The receptors shown here come from a woman aged 40 to 55 with head and neck cancer. Both conserved end residues are part of each CDR3. Fields, in order: CDR3 length, V gene, J gene, CDR3 protein.

CDR3 length: 14; V gene: TRBV5-1; J gene: TRBJ2-1; CDR3 protein: CASSLAPSGGDPFF
CDR3 length: 11; V gene: TRBV4-2; J gene: TRBJ2-7; CDR3 protein: CASSFPLEQYF
CDR3 length: 13; V gene: TRBV27; J gene: TRBJ1-2; CDR3 protein: CASSELGAYGYTF
CDR3 length: 14; V gene: TRBV30; J gene: TRBJ1-1; CDR3 protein: CAWSSLRGSTEAFF
CDR3 length: 15; V gene: TRBV4-1; J gene: TRBJ1-6; CDR3 protein: CASSQEGWDNSPLHF
CDR3 length: 17; V gene: TRBV4-1; J gene: TRBJ1-2; CDR3 protein: CASSQEQGRRVNYGYTF
CDR3 length: 17; V gene: TRBV4-1; J gene: TRBJ1-5; CDR3 protein: CASSSLPGTDSNQPQHF
CDR3 length: 18; V gene: TRBV12-1; J gene: TRBJ2-1; CDR3 protein: CASSLTQGAGRTDNEQFF
CDR3 length: 19; V gene: TRBV27; J gene: TRBJ2-5; CDR3 protein: CASSPPRPPLAGGKETQYF
CDR3 length: 16; V gene: TRBV28; J gene: TRBJ1-1; CDR3 protein: CASRGDRTSLNTEAFF
CDR3 length: 18; V gene: TRBV4-1; J gene: TRBJ2-7; CDR3 protein: CASSHPTSRAGESHEQYF
CDR3 length: 12; V gene: TRBV19; J gene: TRBJ2-1; CDR3 protein: CASGGQGNEQFF
CDR3 length: 15; V gene: TRBV27; J gene: TRBJ1-1; CDR3 protein: CASSAGTWGDGEAFF
CDR3 length: 15; V gene: TRBV5-1; J gene: TRBJ1-5; CDR3 protein: CASSLSGTVNQPQHF
CDR3 length: 13; V gene: TRBV13; J gene: TRBJ2-5; CDR3 protein: CASSPRDSETQYF
CDR3 length: 15; V gene: TRBV28; J gene: TRBJ1-3; CDR3 protein: CASSRRITSGNTIYF
CDR3 length: 14; V gene: TRBV5-1; J gene: TRBJ1-1; CDR3 protein: CASRTGEFDTEAFF
CDR3 length: 14; V gene: TRBV19; J gene: TRBJ2-7; CDR3 protein: CASSAPGGSYEQYF
CDR3 length: 17; V gene: TRBV5-4; J gene: TRBJ1-4; CDR3 protein: CASSFRQGAATNEKLFF
CDR3 length: 13; V gene: TRBV19; J gene: TRBJ1-2; CDR3 protein: CASSLGGQTPSAF
CDR3 length: 14; V gene: TRBV11-2; J gene: TRBJ2-2; CDR3 protein: CASSLDYRTGELFF
CDR3 length: 17; V gene: TRBV7-2; J gene: TRBJ2-7; CDR3 protein: CASSLVGTSSSSYEQYF